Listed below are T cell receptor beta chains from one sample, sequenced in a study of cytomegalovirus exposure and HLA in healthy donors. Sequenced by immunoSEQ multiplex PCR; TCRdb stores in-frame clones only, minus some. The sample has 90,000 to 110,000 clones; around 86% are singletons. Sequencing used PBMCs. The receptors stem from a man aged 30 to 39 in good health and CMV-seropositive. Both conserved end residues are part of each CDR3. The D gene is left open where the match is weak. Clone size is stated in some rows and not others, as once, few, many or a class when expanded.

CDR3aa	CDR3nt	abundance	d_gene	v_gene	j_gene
CASSLGRGGRDTQYF	TGCGCCAGCAGCTTAGGGCGGGGGGGCCGAGATACGCAGTATTTT	NA	TRBD2	TRBV5-1	TRBJ2-3
CASSPRTGWPETQYF	TGCGCCAGCAGCCCGCGGACAGGGTGGCCAGAGACCCAGTACTTC	NA	TRBD1	TRBV4-1	TRBJ2-5
CASRQGYNEQFF	TGTGCCAGCAGACAGGGATACAATGAGCAGTTCTTC	NA	NA	TRBV28	TRBJ2-1
CASVAGGYNEQFF	TGTGCCAGCGTTGCGGGGGGGTACAATGAGCAGTTCTTC	NA	TRBD2	TRBV6-1	TRBJ2-1
CASSPGSGWPNTEAFF	TGTGCCAGCTCACCGGGCTCAGGGTGGCCGAACACTGAAGCTTTCTTT	NA	NA	TRBV18	TRBJ1-1
CASAYTGVTEAFF	TGTGCCAGTGCCTATACAGGGGTAACTGAAGCTTTCTTT	NA	TRBD1	TRBV7-3	TRBJ1-1
CATKSRDSRVVTF	TGTGCCACCAAGTCACGGGACAGCCGCGTCGTAACCTTC	NA	TRBD1	TRBV19	TRBJ1-2
CASSVEKGGPETQYF	TGTGCCAGCAGCGTAGAAAAGGGGGGGCCAGAGACCCAGTACTTC	NA	NA	TRBV9	TRBJ2-5
CASSNTRQGRTEAFF	TGTGCCAGCAGCAACACCCGACAGGGGAGGACTGAAGCTTTCTTT	NA	TRBD1	TRBV11-2	TRBJ1-1
CASSEDGNQPQHF	TGTGCCAGCAGTGAAGACGGGAATCAGCCCCAGCATTTT	NA	NA	TRBV6-1	TRBJ1-5
CAISDLADLQETQYF	TGTGCCATCAGTGACCTAGCGGACCTACAAGAGACCCAGTACTTC	NA	TRBD2	TRBV10-3	TRBJ2-5
CASRPLKGGGLESYNEQFF	TGTGCAAGTCGCCCCTTAAAGGGGGGAGGGCTGGAGTCCTACAATGAGCAGTTCTTC	NA	NA	TRBV12-2	TRBJ2-1
CASSFEQPNTGELFF	TGCGCCAGCAGCTTTGAACAACCGAACACCGGGGAGCTGTTTTTT	NA	NA	TRBV5-1	TRBJ2-2
CASSRTGESSGNTIYF	TGCGCCAGCAGCAGGACAGGGGAGAGCTCTGGAAACACCATATATTTT	few	TRBD1	TRBV5-1	TRBJ1-3
CASRQDSNQPQHF	TGTGCCAGCAGACAGGACAGCAATCAGCCCCAGCATTTT	NA	NA	TRBV6-6	TRBJ1-5
CASSTHGGSPLHF	TGTGCCAGCAGCACCCACGGGGGTTCACCCCTCCACTTT	once	NA	TRBV14	TRBJ1-6
CASSPDYRGSDTIYF	TGTGCCAGCAGTCCAGACTACAGGGGTTCAGACACCATATATTTT	NA	TRBD1	TRBV27	TRBJ1-3
CASSDPGWGNSPLHF	TGTGCCAGCAGTGACCCAGGGTGGGGTAATTCACCCCTCCACTTT	NA	NA	TRBV25-1	TRBJ1-6
CASSGRGNEQYF	TGTGCCAGCAGCGGACGGGGGAACGAGCAGTACTTC	NA	NA	TRBV9	TRBJ2-7
CASSRPPGEAFF	TGCGCCAGCAGCCGCCCACCGGGTGAAGCTTTCTTT	once	NA	TRBV4-1	TRBJ1-1
CASSPSGRDSPLHF	TGTGCCAGCTCACCGTCCGGCAGGGATTCACCCCTCCACTTT	NA	NA	TRBV18	TRBJ1-6
CASRGGGEARPQHF	TGTGCCAGTAGAGGGGGAGGGGAGGCACGGCCCCAGCATTTT	NA	NA	TRBV19	TRBJ1-5
CASSQERGRADTQYF	TGCGCCAGCAGCCAAGAAAGGGGGAGGGCTGATACGCAGTATTTT	NA	NA	TRBV4-3	TRBJ2-3
CASSHQVRDNEQFF	TGCGCCAGCAGTCACCAAGTCAGGGACAATGAGCAGTTCTTC	few	NA	TRBV5-1	TRBJ2-1
CASSYAGRGSNQPQHF	TGTGCCAGCAGTTACGCGGGGCGCGGTAGCAATCAGCCCCAGCATTTT	few	NA	TRBV6-5	TRBJ1-5
CASSDRRTGGNGYTF	TGCGCCAGCAGCGACCGTAGGACAGGGGGAAATGGCTACACCTTC	NA	TRBD1	TRBV5-1	TRBJ1-2
CASSLGQSNYGYTF	TGTGCCAGCAGCCTAGGACAGAGTAACTATGGCTACACCTTC	few	NA	TRBV2	TRBJ1-2
CASSPGGDTDTQYF	TGTGCCAGCAGCCCAGGAGGGGACACAGATACGCAGTATTTT	NA	NA	TRBV9	TRBJ2-3
CASSERREQVEKLFF	TGTGCCAGCAGTGAACGGCGGGAGCAGGTTGAAAAACTGTTTTTT	once	NA	TRBV6-1	TRBJ1-4
CASSFLRLGVSNQPQHF	TGTGCCAGTAGTTTCCTGAGGCTCGGGGTAAGCAATCAGCCCCAGCATTTT	NA	NA	TRBV19	TRBJ1-5
CASSQLTGQMNTEAFF	TGCGCCAGCAGCCAACTGACGGGACAAATGAACACTGAAGCTTTCTTT	NA	NA	TRBV4-1	TRBJ1-1
CASSIPLWGHEAFF	TGTGCCAGCAGTATACCACTCTGGGGCCATGAAGCTTTCTTT	NA	NA	TRBV28	TRBJ1-1
CASSLEPPGEAFF	TGTGCCAGCAGCTTAGAGCCGCCCGGGGAAGCTTTCTTT	NA	NA	TRBV11-2	TRBJ1-1
CASRRPWGGYEQYF	TGTGCCAGCAGGCGCCCTTGGGGAGGGTACGAGCAGTACTTC	once	TRBD2	TRBV6-5	TRBJ2-7
CASSQGQGKTEAFF	TGTGCCAGCAGCCAGGGACAGGGGAAAACTGAAGCTTTCTTT	NA	TRBD1	TRBV7-9	TRBJ1-1
CATRSGGGVGGDTQYF	TGTGCCACCAGGTCGGGGGGCGGGGTCGGGGGAGATACGCAGTATTTT	NA	NA	TRBV19	TRBJ2-3